The rows below give T cell receptor beta chains drawn from one sample of a study of shared clonotypes between healthy human individuals. Sequencing used immunoSEQ multiplex PCR; TCRdb keeps in-frame clones, though not all of them. The sample consists of hundreds of thousands of clones, about 79% of them appearing once. The sample was PBMCs. These receptors were collected from a woman in her thirties or forties in good health. Some clones in this sample may be carry-over from other donors' samples. CDR3s include the opening cysteine and the closing phenylalanine or tryptophan. A D gene is named only where the DNA matches it firmly. The size entry is marked missing in some rows and otherwise reads once, few, many or a size class.

TGCGCCAGCAGCTTCTCCGAAAACACTGAAGCTTTCTTT	CASSFSENTEAFF	.	TRBV5-1	TRBJ1-1	.
TGCAGCGTTCTCCGGGACGTCTCCTACAATGAGCAGTTCTTC	CSVLRDVSYNEQFF	.	TRBV29-1	TRBJ2-1	.
TGCGCCAGCAGTCGCGTCCCGGGGGGCAGCACTGAAGCTTTCTTT	CASSRVPGGSTEAFF	.	TRBV23-1	TRBJ1-1	.
TGTGCCAGCAGGTCAATCGGGGACAGGGTAAACGAGCAGTACTTC	CASRSIGDRVNEQYF	.	TRBV6-5	TRBJ2-7	TRBD1
TGCAGCGTTGAAAAACAGGGAAACGAGCAGTACTTC	CSVEKQGNEQYF	.	TRBV29-1	TRBJ2-7	.
TGTGCCAGCAGCCTCAAGGGGGGGGACAGCAATCAGCCCCAGCATTTT	CASSLKGGDSNQPQHF	.	TRBV4-2	TRBJ1-5	.
TGTACCAGCAGCTCGGTGGGCCCCAGTGGGTCAGATACGCAGTATTTT	CTSSSVGPSGSDTQYF	.	TRBV7-3	TRBJ2-3	.
TGTGCCAGCAGCGTAAGGCTGAACACTGAAGCTTTCTTT	CASSVRLNTEAFF	.	TRBV6-4	TRBJ1-1	.
TGTGCCAGCAGTTTACTAGGGGCGGGGAGGGAAGCTTTCTTT	CASSLLGAGREAFF	.	TRBV27	TRBJ1-1	.
TGTGCCAGCAGCTTAGTGACCAATCGTCGAGATACGCAGTATTTT	CASSLVTNRRDTQYF	.	TRBV7-9	TRBJ2-3	.
TGTGCCAGCAGCGGCGGACTAGCGGGAAGCACCGGGGAGCTGTTTTTT	CASSGGLAGSTGELFF	.	TRBV5-6	TRBJ2-2	TRBD2
TGTGCCAGCAGCTCCAATCCGAACAGGGCGGTCGTAGCTTTCTTT	CASSSNPNRAVVAFF	.	TRBV7-6	TRBJ1-1	.
TGTGCCAGCAGCGCCCGACTGACAGATACGCAGTATTTT	CASSARLTDTQYF	.	TRBV5-4	TRBJ2-3	.
TGTGCCAGCAGCTTAGGATTAGCTCAAGAGACCCAGTACTTC	CASSLGLAQETQYF	.	TRBV7-2	TRBJ2-5	.
TGTGCCAGCAGTGAATCTAGTTGGGGGACTGAAGCTTTCTTT	CASSESSWGTEAFF	.	TRBV6-1	TRBJ1-1	.
TGTGCCAGCAGCTTAAGCGGCGACTGGTCCGTGCAGTACTTC	CASSLSGDWSVQYF	.	TRBV7-8	TRBJ2-7	.
TGTGCCAGCAGTGAGCGGGAGACGGGCTACGAGCAGTACTTC	CASSERETGYEQYF	.	TRBV2	TRBJ2-7	TRBD2
TGTGCCAGCAGCTTAGGGTCAAACGGGGAGCTGTTTTTT	CASSLGSNGELFF	.	TRBV7-8	TRBJ2-2	.
TGTGCCAGCAGCACTGCTAGCGGGAGTTTGGAGACCCAGTACTTC	CASSTASGSLETQYF	.	TRBV7-9	TRBJ2-5	TRBD2
TGTGCCAGCACCAAAGACAGGTACGGTCAGCCCCAGCATTTT	CASTKDRYGQPQHF	few	TRBV6-9	TRBJ1-5	.
TGTGCCAGCAGTTTTCTGGACAGCCAAGAGACCCAGTACTTC	CASSFLDSQETQYF	.	TRBV27	TRBJ2-5	.
TGTGCCAGCAGCCAGGGGGGTTATGGCTACACCTTC	CASSQGGYGYTF	.	TRBV11-3	TRBJ1-2	TRBD1
TGTGCCAGCGGACCGGTTGAGCAGTTCTTC	CASGPVEQFF	once	TRBV2	TRBJ2-1	.
TGCAGCGTTGGACAGGGGAGGGCTGAAGCTTTCTTT	CSVGQGRAEAFF	few	TRBV29-1	TRBJ1-1	TRBD1
TGCGCCAGCAGCTTGATACACGACACAGATACGCAGTATTTT	CASSLIHDTDTQYF	.	TRBV5-1	TRBJ2-3	.
TGTGCCAGCAGCTCCGGACCGGGCGGGAGTTACGAGCAGTACTTC	CASSSGPGGSYEQYF	.	TRBV7-2	TRBJ2-7	TRBD2
TGTGCCAGCAGTTTAGTGGAAAGGAATGAGCAGTTCTTC	CASSLVERNEQFF	.	TRBV27	TRBJ2-1	.
TGTGCCAGCAGCTCACACGACTCGTATACCTACGAGCAGTACTTC	CASSSHDSYTYEQYF	.	TRBV6-5	TRBJ2-7	.
TGTGCCAGCAGCTCAGTTGTGGGGGTGGGAGAGACCCAGTACTTC	CASSSVVGVGETQYF	.	TRBV7-7	TRBJ2-5	.
TGTGCCAGCAGCCGGACTAGCGGGACCTCCTACGAGCAGTACTTC	CASSRTSGTSYEQYF	.	TRBV28	TRBJ2-7	TRBD2
TGTGCCAGCAGCTCCAACTACGGGACCGGGGAGCTGTTTTTT	CASSSNYGTGELFF	.	TRBV7-2	TRBJ2-2	.
TGTGCCAGCAGCTTGCGGGGTGAAAATCAGCCCCAGCATTTT	CASSLRGENQPQHF	.	TRBV5-4	TRBJ1-5	.
TGTGCAAGTCGCCCTGGGACTAGCGGGAATGTGTGGGGGACCCAGTACTTC	CASRPGTSGNVWGTQYF	.	TRBV12-2	TRBJ2-5	.
TGCGCCAGCAGCTTGGCGGTAGGCGGGGCGAACACCGGGGAGCTGTTTTTT	CASSLAVGGANTGELFF	.	TRBV5-1	TRBJ2-2	.
TGTGCCAGCAGTGAAGCCCTGACAGTCTATGGCTACACCTTC	CASSEALTVYGYTF	.	TRBV6-1	TRBJ1-2	.
TGTGCCAGCAGCCCGGACGGGAACTATGGCTACACCTTC	CASSPDGNYGYTF	.	TRBV5-4	TRBJ1-2	.
TGTGCCAGCACGAAGACAGGGAGGGGTTTGACTGAAGCTTTCTTT	CASTKTGRGLTEAFF	.	TRBV11-2	TRBJ1-1	TRBD1
TGTGCCAGCACGTCCGGGACCGGCTACGAGCAGTACTTC	CASTSGTGYEQYF	.	TRBV11-2	TRBJ2-7	.
TGTGCCAGCAGAGCGGGAGCCCCCCGCACCGGGGAGCTGTTTTTT	CASRAGAPRTGELFF	.	TRBV28	TRBJ2-2	TRBD2
TGCGCCAGCAGCCTCCTCGGGTTAGCCAAAAACATTCAGTACTTC	CASSLLGLAKNIQYF	.	TRBV5-1	TRBJ2-4	.
TGTGCCAGCCGGGTCCGACTCACTGAAGCTTTCTTT	CASRVRLTEAFF	many	TRBV2	TRBJ1-1	.